This T cell receptor (beta chain) is drawn from a study of shared clonotypes between healthy human individuals. Overall study results and limits: Generation probabilities of non-shared clonotypes were lower (relative to those shared by all four donors). In the sorted subsets, rarefaction showed sequencing was incomplete despite large depth.

This clone was detected a few times. Its target is not known. Measured with immunoSEQ multiplex PCR; TCRdb has only the in-frame clones, and not every one. Here the sample spans about 1.1 million clones, around three quarters being singletons. Memory CD4+ cells were the fraction left after CD45RA+ naive selection. Sequenced input: memory CD4+ T cells from PBMCs. Indicated subset: CD45RA-negative fraction. The origin of this receptor is a man younger than 30 in good health. Some clones in this sample may be carry-over from other donors' samples.

CDR3 loop: CASSTSPQETQYF. CDR3 DNA sequence: TGTGCCAGCTCGACTAGCCCCCAAGAGACCCAGTACTTC. The chain carries TRBV7-3 and TRBJ2-5, with TRBD2 matching over 7 bases. Germline-derived CDR1 and CDR2 are SGHTA and FQGTGA. V was clipped by 8 bases and J by 1 base; unmatched bases: 4. The CDR3 spans 13 residues.